The rows below give T cell receptor beta chains drawn from one sample of a study of PD-L1 blockade in urothelial cancer. The repertoire was sequenced with immunoSEQ multiplex PCR; TCRdb's copy has only in-frame clones and lacks some. Among roughly 40,000 clones listed, just over 90% were seen once. The source material was PBMCs, sampled around atezolizumab (anti-PD-L1) treatment. These receptor sequences come from a woman aged 60-70 years with urothelial cancer. Both conserved end residues are part of each CDR3. The D gene is left open where the match is weak. Size values are once, few and many counts, or a class for expanded clones, and some rows have none.

v_call,d_call,clone_size,j_call,cdr3_aa,cdr3_nt
TRBV7-9,TRBD2,-,TRBJ2-2,CASSLGLAGSGELFF,TGTGCCAGCAGCTTAGGACTAGCGGGAAGCGGGGAGCTGTTTTTT
TRBV18,TRBD1,-,TRBJ1-5,CASSPLGQGREPQHF,TGTGCCAGCTCACCGCTGGGACAGGGTAGGGAGCCCCAGCATTTT
TRBV7-9,-,-,TRBJ1-5,CASSSGSSGGGNQPQHF,TGTGCCAGCAGCTCGGGCAGTTCGGGGGGGGGAAATCAGCCCCAGCATTTT
TRBV28,TRBD1,-,TRBJ2-2,CASSLGGFGGQGPTGELFF,TGTGCCAGCAGTTTAGGGGGTTTCGGGGGACAGGGGCCCACCGGGGAGCTGTTTTTT
TRBV2,-,-,TRBJ2-6,CASSEYFLRAPRSGANVLTF,TGTGCCAGCAGTGAATATTTTCTGCGCGCCCCCCGGTCTGGGGCCAACGTCCTGACTTTC
TRBV4-3,-,-,TRBJ2-3,CASSQDLIPRTDTQYF,TGCGCCAGCAGCCAAGATTTAATTCCGCGGACAGATACGCAGTATTTT
TRBV10-3,-,-,TRBJ2-3,CAISDGDTDTQYF,TGTGCCATCAGTGACGGAGACACAGATACGCAGTATTTT
TRBV2,TRBD2,-,TRBJ2-2,CASSDTSGNTGELFF,TGTGCCAGCAGTGATACTAGCGGGAACACCGGGGAGCTGTTTTTT
TRBV28,TRBD2,-,TRBJ2-7,CASRISGRAAYEQYF,TGTGCCAGCAGGATTAGCGGGAGGGCCGCCTACGAGCAGTACTTC
TRBV14,TRBD1,-,TRBJ1-2,CASSLRTGVGYTF,TGTGCCAGCAGCCTTAGGACAGGGGTCGGCTACACCTTC
TRBV28,-,-,TRBJ2-5,CASSLTVQETQYF,TGTGCCAGCAGTTTAACAGTACAGGAGACCCAGTACTTC
TRBV30,TRBD2,-,TRBJ2-5,CAWSVRKRERQETQYF,TGTGCCTGGAGTGTACGTAAGCGGGAGAGACAAGAGACCCAGTACTTC
TRBV19,-,few,TRBJ2-4,CASSINGNIQYF,TGTGCCAGTAGTATTAACGGAAACATTCAGTACTTC
TRBV2,-,-,TRBJ2-6,CASSPDTVSGANVLTF,TGTGCCAGCAGCCCAGACACGGTTTCTGGGGCCAACGTCCTGACTTTC
TRBV7-9,-,once,TRBJ2-5,CASSFSSSLAETQYF,TGTGCCAGCAGTTTTTCTTCTAGTCTGGCGGAGACCCAGTACTTC
TRBV6-6,-,-,TRBJ2-7,CASSRDSDSYEQYF,TGTGCCAGCAGCCGGGACTCCGACTCCTACGAGCAGTACTTC
TRBV7-9,-,-,TRBJ2-7,CASSLPGDYEQYF,TGTGCCAGCAGCCTACCGGGGGACTACGAGCAGTACTTC
TRBV19,-,few,TRBJ1-5,CATLGPGVNQPQHF,TGTGCCACTCTGGGGCCAGGAGTGAATCAGCCCCAGCATTTT
TRBV7-9,-,-,TRBJ2-7,CASSFGQSFYEQYF,TGTGCCAGCAGCTTTGGACAGTCTTTCTACGAGCAGTACTTC
TRBV18,TRBD2,-,TRBJ2-2,CASSPSGLFTGELFF,TGTGCCAGCTCACCTAGCGGGTTGTTCACCGGGGAGCTGTTTTTT